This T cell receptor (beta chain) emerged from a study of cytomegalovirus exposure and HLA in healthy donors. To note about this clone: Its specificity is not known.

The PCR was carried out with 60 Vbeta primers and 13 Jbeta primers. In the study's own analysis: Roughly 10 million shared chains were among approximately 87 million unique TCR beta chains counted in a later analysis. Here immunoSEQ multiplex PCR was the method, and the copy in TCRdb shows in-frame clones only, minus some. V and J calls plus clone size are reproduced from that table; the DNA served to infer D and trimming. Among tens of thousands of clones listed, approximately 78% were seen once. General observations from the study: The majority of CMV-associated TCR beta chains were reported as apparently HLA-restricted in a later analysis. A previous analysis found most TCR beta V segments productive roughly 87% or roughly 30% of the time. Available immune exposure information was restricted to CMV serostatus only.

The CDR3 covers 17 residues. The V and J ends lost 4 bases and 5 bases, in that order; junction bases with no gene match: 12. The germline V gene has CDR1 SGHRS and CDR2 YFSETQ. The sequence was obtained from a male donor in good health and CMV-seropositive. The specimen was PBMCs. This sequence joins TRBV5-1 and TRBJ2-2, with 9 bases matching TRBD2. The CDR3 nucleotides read TGCGCCAGCAGCCCACGGTCGGGACTAGCTTTAACCGGGGAGCTGTTTTTT. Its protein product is CASSPRSGLALTGELFF.